The T cell receptor beta chain described here comes from a study of blood T cell repertoires in COVID-19. Study background: The United States, Italy and Spain provided the acute and convalescent COVID-19 samples.

Seattle patients were enrolled while actively infected and followed longitudinally. Assay: immunoSEQ multiplex PCR; the TCRdb copy retains only in-frame clones and omits some. The sample consists of under 200,000 clones, about four fifths of them appearing once. V dropped 1 base and J dropped 5 bases, with 3 bases sitting between them. Germline CDR1 is MDHEN and CDR2 is SYDVKM. This CDR3 comprises 11 residues. The V and J genes are TRBV28 and TRBJ2-7; D remains unclear. The sample taken for sequencing was peripheral blood. The TCR was taken from a woman aged 60 to 75 with COVID-19, enrolled during active disease. For the CDR3, the DNA is TGTGCCAGCAGTTTATCGGACGAGCAGTACTTC. It encodes CASSLSDEQYF.